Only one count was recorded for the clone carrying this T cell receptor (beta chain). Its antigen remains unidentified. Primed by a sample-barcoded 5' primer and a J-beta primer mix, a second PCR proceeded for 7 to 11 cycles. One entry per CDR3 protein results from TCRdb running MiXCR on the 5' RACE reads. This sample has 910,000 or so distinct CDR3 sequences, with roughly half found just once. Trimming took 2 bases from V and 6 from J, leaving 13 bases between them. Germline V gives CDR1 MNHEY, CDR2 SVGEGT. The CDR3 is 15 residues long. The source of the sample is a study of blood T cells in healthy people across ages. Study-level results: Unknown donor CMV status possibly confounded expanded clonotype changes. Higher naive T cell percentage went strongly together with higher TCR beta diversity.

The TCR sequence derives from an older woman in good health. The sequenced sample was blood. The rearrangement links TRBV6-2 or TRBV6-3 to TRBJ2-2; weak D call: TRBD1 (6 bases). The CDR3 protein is CASSYHSRGSGELFF. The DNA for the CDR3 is TGTGCCAGCAGTTACCACAGCAGGGGCTCCGGGGAGCTGTTTTTT.